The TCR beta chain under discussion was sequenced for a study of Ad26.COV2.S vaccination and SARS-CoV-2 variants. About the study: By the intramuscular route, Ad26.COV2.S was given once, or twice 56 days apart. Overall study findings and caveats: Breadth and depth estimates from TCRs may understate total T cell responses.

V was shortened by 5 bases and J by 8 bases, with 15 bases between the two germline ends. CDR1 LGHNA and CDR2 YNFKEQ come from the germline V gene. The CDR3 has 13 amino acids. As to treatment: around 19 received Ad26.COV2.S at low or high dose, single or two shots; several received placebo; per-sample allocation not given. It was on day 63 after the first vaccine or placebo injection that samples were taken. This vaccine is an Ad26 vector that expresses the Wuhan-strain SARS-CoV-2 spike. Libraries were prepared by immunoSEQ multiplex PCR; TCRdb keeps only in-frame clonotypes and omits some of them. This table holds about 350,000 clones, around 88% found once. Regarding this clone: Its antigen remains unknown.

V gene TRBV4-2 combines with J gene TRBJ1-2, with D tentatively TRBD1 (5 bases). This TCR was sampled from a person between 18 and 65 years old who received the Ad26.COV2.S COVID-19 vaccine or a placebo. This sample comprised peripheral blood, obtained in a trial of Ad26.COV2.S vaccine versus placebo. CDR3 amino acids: CASSSGDLRGYTF. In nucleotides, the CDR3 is TGTGCCAGCAGCTCGGGGGACCTTCGAGGCTACACCTTC.